These 23 T cell receptor beta chains were sequenced from one sample in a study of T cells in Graves' hyperthyroidism and ophthalmopathy. Authors of the study amplified TCR beta CDR3 regions from RNA transcripts. The TCR CDR3 first-round RT-PCR relied on the HTBI primer set. MiXCR, applied by TCRdb to the multiplex PCR reads, yields one record per CDR3 protein. The profile shows about 250,000 distinct CDR3 sequences, around 15% of them singletons. Sequencing used blood. The receptors come from a woman aged 45-59 years with Graves' hyperthyroidism that later progressed to Graves' ophthalmopathy.

This clonotype has a handful of counts. The genes are TRBV5-1 and TRBJ1-1, with D uncertain. Between the trimmed V and J ends, which lost 0 bases and 5 bases, there was a span of 8 bases. Germline V gives CDR1 SGHRS, CDR2 YFSETQ. The CDR3 runs to 13 residues. The CDR3 DNA sequence: TGCGCCAGCAGCTTGGGCACGGAGACTGAAGCTTTCTTT. Protein sequence: CASSLGTETEAFF.

The table lists this clonotype with many counts. The V gene is TRBV2, the J gene TRBJ2-7; 11 bases map to TRBD2. The V segment lost 6 bases and the J segment 3 bases; nucleotides outside the gene matches: 4. The CDR3 runs to 14 residues. The V gene's germline CDR1 is SNHLY and CDR2 FYNNEI. The CDR3, as DNA: TGTGCCAGCAGGGGGACTAGCGGTTACTACGAGCAGTACTTC. It is translated as CASRGTSGYYEQYF. Full variable domain (missing parts from reference TRBV2 and TRBJ2-7): EPEVTQTPSHQVTQMGQEVILRCVPISNHLYFYWYRQILGQKVEFLVSFYNNEISEKSEIFDDQFSVERPDGSNFTLKIRSTKLEDSAMYFCASRGTSGYYEQYFGPGTRLTVT.

At least ten counts were recorded for this clonotype. This rearrangement joins TRBV20-1 to TRBJ2-7; the D gene is possibly TRBD1 (6 bases). The germline V gene has CDR1 DFQATT and CDR2 SNEGSKA (reference sequence). Trimming pared 3 bases from V and 7 bases from J, leaving 22 bases between. This CDR3 spans 15 amino acids. This chain's CDR3 is CSASDLAGEVNEQYF. The CDR3 DNA reads TGCAGTGCTAGCGACTTGGCAGGGGAAGTGAATGAGCAGTACTTC.

This clonotype was counted at least ten times. V gene TRBV20-1 combines with J gene TRBJ1-2, with D tentatively TRBD1 (5 bases). V lost 3 bases to trimming and J lost 8 bases, with 16 bases between them. The CDR3 sequence is 13 residues long. Looked up from germline, CDR1 is DFQATT and CDR2 is SNEGSKA (reference sequence). The DNA of the CDR3 is TGCAGTGCTAGCCCCCGGCAGGGTGCCGGCTACACCTTC. The encoded protein is CSASPRQGAGYTF.

This clonotype was picked up many times. The gene calls are TRBV2 and TRBJ2-7, with D unclear. CDR1 SNHLY and CDR2 FYNNEI come from the germline V gene. Trimming removed 3 bases at V and 2 bases at J, with 8 bases between. CDR3 size: 13 residues. The CDR3: CASSDMLPYEQYF. CDR3 nucleotide sequence: TGTGCCAGCAGTGACATGCTCCCCTACGAGCAGTACTTC.

This clonotype was recorded many times. This sequence joins TRBV18 and TRBJ2-3, with 10 bases identical to TRBD2. The CDR3 is 14 amino acids. V lost 9 bases and J lost 2; bases outside the gene matches: 5. The germline V gene encodes CDR1 KGHSH and CDR2 LQKENI. Here the CDR3 reads CASSGTSDTDTQYF. CDR3 in DNA: TGTGCCAGTTCCGGGACTAGCGACACAGATACGCAGTATTTT.

This clonotype has only one observation. The gene calls are TRBV6-4 and TRBJ1-4, with no clear D. V dropped 3 bases and J dropped 4 bases, with 6 bases sitting between them. From germline, CDR1 is MRHNA and CDR2 SNTAGT. This CDR3 is built from 13 residues. Written as DNA, the CDR3 is TGTGCCAGCAGTGAAACCAATAATGAAAAACTGTTTTTT. It translates to CASSETNNEKLFF.

Concerning this clonotype itself: A much larger clonotype is one base distant, so this may be a read error. This chain connects TRBV12-3 or TRBV12-4 to TRBJ2-4; the D is unclear. V lost 5 bases and J 0 bases, leaving 8 bases between the germline ends. This CDR3 has 14 amino acids. CDR3 bases: TGTGCCAGCAGTGAGTGGACAGCCAAAAACATTCAGTACTTC. Amino acids: CASSEWTAKNIQYF.

V gene TRBV28 combines with J gene TRBJ1-1, with 8 bases matching TRBD1. Germline V gene lookup returns CDR1 MDHEN and CDR2 SYDVKM. This CDR3 is built from 15 residues. V trimming: 5 bases; J trimming: 4 bases; junction bases outside the gene matches: 9. The CDR3 sequence is CASSTAGGAGTEAFF. CDR3 nucleotide sequence: TGTGCCAGCAGTACTGCAGGGGGCGCGGGCACTGAAGCTTTCTTT.

The sample holds many counts of this clonotype. The CDR3 bases are TGTGCCAGCACTCCGAGCGGGGGGAGGTATGGCTACACCTTC. This codes for CASTPSGGRYGYTF. The chain has TRBV12-3 or TRBV12-4 and TRBJ1-2; D is perhaps TRBD1 (5 bases). The length of the CDR3 is 14 residues. The V gene lost 7 bases and the J gene lost 5 bases, with 17 bases spanning the gap.

This clonotype was counted ten times or more. CDR3: CANGLAGGDTQYF. CDR3 bases: TGTGCCAACGGACTAGCGGGAGGGGATACGCAGTATTTT. V is TRBV10-3 and J is TRBJ2-3; TRBD2 matches 15 bases. This CDR3 is built from 13 residues. The V gene end was trimmed by 10 bases and the J gene end by 6 bases; junction bases not matched to a gene: 2. Germline V gives CDR1 ENHRY, CDR2 SYGVKD.

About this clonotype itself: At one end the junction does not follow the germline gene, possibly because of a read error. V gene TRBV4-1 combines with J gene TRBJ2-3, with 11 bases lining up with TRBD2. The CDR3 has 18 amino acids. Germline V gives CDR1 MGHRA, CDR2 YSYEKL. CDR3 DNA: TGCGCCAGCAGCCAAGTCGGGACTAGCGGCGCTAGCACAGATACGCGGTATTTT. This encodes CASSQVGTSGASTDTRYF.

This clonotype was picked up a small number of times. This chain joins TRBV5-1 and TRBJ1-4, with D maybe TRBD1 (5 bases). The V gene lost 4 bases and the J gene lost 8 bases, with 15 bases spanning the gap. The V gene's germline CDR1 is SGHRS and CDR2 YFSETQ. The CDR3 has 14 amino acids. CDR3 nucleotides: TGCGCCAGCAGCCCCTCCGAGGGGAACGAAAAACTGTTTTTT. Translating it yields CASSPSEGNEKLFF.

This clonotype was detected only a few times. The chain couples TRBV4-1 to TRBJ1-2; 10 bases line up with TRBD1. This CDR3 contains 16 residues. The germline V gene has CDR1 MGHRA and CDR2 YSYEKL. J lost 5 bases, V lost 2 bases, and 8 bases had no gene match. The CDR3 DNA is TGCGCCAGCAGCCAACCGAGGGACAGGGGCCGTTATGGCTACACCTTC. Translation: CASSQPRDRGRYGYTF.

This clonotype was observed at least ten times. This chain connects TRBV20-1 to TRBJ1-1; D is perhaps TRBD1 (6 bases). CDR1 and CDR2 (germline): DFQATT, SNEGSKA (reference sequence). The CDR3 runs to 14 residues. Trimming pared 6 bases from V and 2 bases from J, leaving 16 bases between. The CDR3 here is CSARRGATNTEAFF. CDR3 sequence (DNA): TGCAGTGCAAGAAGGGGGGCTACAAACACTGAAGCTTTCTTT.

This clonotype was seen many times. The chain links TRBV11-2 to TRBJ2-1; no reliable D call. V shed 4 bases and J shed 6 bases, with 16 bases lying between them. The CDR3 is 15 residues long. The V gene's germline CDR1 is SGHAT and CDR2 FQNNGV. The CDR3 DNA sequence: TGTGCCAGCAGCTCCGTGACACGCCGGGCCAATGAGCAGTTCTTC. Its protein product is CASSSVTRRANEQFF.

On this clonotype itself: A read error may explain this, as a much larger clone is one base away. This chain links TRBV3-1 with TRBJ2-3, with TRBD1 as a possible D gene (6 bases). V gave up 4 bases and J gave up 10 bases, with 24 bases separating them. The CDR3 is 16 residues long. The germline gives CDR1 LGHDT, CDR2 YNNKEL (reference sequence). CDR3 in amino acids: CASSPGTRTLLLAQYF. CDR3 nucleotides: TGTGCCAGCAGCCCCGGGACAAGGACCTTGTTATTGGCGCAGTATTTT.

A few counts support this clonotype. The chain combines TRBV27 with TRBJ1-3, with 7 positions matching TRBD1. The J segment lost 0 bases and the V segment lost 2 bases, leaving 10 bases of the junction unmatched. CDR1 MNHEY and CDR2 SMNVEV come from the germline V gene (reference sequence). The CDR3 is 18 amino acids. The CDR3 nucleotides read TGTGCCAGCAGTTTAAATGGGGACAGAGTGAGCTCTGGAAACACCATATATTTT. It yields the protein CASSLNGDRVSSGNTIYF.

This clonotype was seen ten or more times. The chain combines TRBV10-3 with TRBJ2-2, with 9 positions matching TRBD1. CDR3 length: 14 residues. Germline assignment: CDR1 ENHRY and CDR2 SYGVKD. J was trimmed by 5 bases and V by 11 bases; bases with no gene match: 9. CDR3 nucleotides: TGTGCCTCCCTGGGGACAGGGCGAACCGGGGAGCTGTTTTTT. Translation: CASLGTGRTGELFF.

Note on this clonotype: A much larger clone lies a single base off, so this may be a read error. The chain uses TRBV6-2 or TRBV6-3 and TRBJ2-5; possibly TRBD2 for D (7 bases). From germline, CDR1 is MNHEY and CDR2 SVGEGT. CDR3 size: 14 residues. Trimming took off 10 bases at V and 5 bases at J, with 20 bases between the two ends. CDR3 protein: CAITLGGASETQYF. For the CDR3, the DNA is TGTGCCATCACCCTGGGGGGGGCTTCGGAGACCCAGTACTTC.

This clonotype was counted between two and nine times. This chain connects TRBV29-1 to TRBJ1-2; tentatively, D is TRBD1 (5 bases). Germline CDR1 reads SQVTM; CDR2 reads ANQGSEA. The CDR3 has 12 residues. V gave up 8 bases and J gave up 6 bases, with 16 bases separating them. CDR3 coding DNA: TGCAGCACGGGTGGTACGGACAATGGCTACACCTTC. It codes for CSTGGTDNGYTF.

This clonotype was recorded at least ten times. The J gene is TRBJ2-7, the V gene TRBV9; either TRBD1 or TRBD2 may supply D (5 bases each). Germline loops: CDR1 SGDLS, CDR2 YYNGEE. The CDR3 spans 14 residues. Between the trimmed V and J ends, which lost 4 bases and 0 bases, there was a span of 11 bases. This CDR3 is CASSPWDGSYEQYF. The CDR3 DNA reads TGTGCCAGCAGCCCTTGGGACGGCTCCTACGAGCAGTACTTC.

Many counts were recorded for this clonotype. V gene TRBV6-1 combines with J gene TRBJ2-5, with 8 bases matching TRBD2. This CDR3 contains 13 residues. The V segment lost 10 bases and the J segment 2 bases; nucleotides outside the gene matches: 6. Germline lookup yields CDR1 MNHNS and CDR2 SASEGT. This chain's CDR3 is CATLAGTQETQYF. CDR3 in DNA: TGTGCCACCCTAGCGGGCACTCAAGAGACCCAGTACTTC.